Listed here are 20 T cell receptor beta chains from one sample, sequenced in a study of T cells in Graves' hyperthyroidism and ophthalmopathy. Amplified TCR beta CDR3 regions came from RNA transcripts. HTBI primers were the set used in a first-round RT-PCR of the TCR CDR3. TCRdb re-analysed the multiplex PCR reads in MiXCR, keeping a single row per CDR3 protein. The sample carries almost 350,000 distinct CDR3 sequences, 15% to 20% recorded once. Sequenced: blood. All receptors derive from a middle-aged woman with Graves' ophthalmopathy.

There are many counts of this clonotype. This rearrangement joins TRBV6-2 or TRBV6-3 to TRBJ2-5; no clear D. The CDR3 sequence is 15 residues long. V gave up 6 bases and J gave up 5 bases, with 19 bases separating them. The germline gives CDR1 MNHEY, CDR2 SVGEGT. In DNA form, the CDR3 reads TGTGCCAGCAGGCCCCGGACCCCAGAGGCGGAGACCCAGTACTTC. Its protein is CASRPRTPEAETQYF.

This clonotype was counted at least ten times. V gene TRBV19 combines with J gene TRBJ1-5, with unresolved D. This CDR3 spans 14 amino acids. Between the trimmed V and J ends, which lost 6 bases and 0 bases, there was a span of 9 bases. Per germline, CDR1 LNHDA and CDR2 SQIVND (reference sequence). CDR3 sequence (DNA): TGTGCCAGTAGGACGGTGGATAGCAATCAGCCCCAGCATTTT. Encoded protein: CASRTVDSNQPQHF. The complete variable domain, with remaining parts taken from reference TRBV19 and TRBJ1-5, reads DGGITQSPKYLFRKEGQNVTLSCEQNLNHDAMYWYRQDPGQGLRLIYYSQIVNDFQKGDIAEGYSVSREKKESFPLTVTSAQKNPTAFYLCASRTVDSNQPQHFGDGTRLSIL.

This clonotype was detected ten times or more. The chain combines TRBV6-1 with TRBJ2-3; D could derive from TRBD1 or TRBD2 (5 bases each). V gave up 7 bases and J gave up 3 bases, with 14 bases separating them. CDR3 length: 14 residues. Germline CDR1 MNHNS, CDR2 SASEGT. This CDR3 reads CASIGTLGTDTQYF. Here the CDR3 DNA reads TGTGCCAGCATTGGGACCCTCGGAACAGATACGCAGTATTTT.

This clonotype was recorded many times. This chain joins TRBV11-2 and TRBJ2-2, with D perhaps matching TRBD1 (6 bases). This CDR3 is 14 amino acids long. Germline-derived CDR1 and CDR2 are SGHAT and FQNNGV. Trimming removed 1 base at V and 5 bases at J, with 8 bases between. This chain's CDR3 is CASSLVQGTGELFF. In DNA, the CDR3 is TGTGCCAGCAGCTTAGTCCAGGGGACCGGGGAGCTGTTTTTT.

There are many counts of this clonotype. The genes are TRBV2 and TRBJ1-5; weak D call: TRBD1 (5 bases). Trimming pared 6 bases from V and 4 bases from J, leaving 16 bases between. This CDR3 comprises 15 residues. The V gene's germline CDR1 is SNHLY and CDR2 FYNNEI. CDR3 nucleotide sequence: TGTGCCAGCAGCCGGGGACGAAATGGAAATCAGCCCCAGCATTTT. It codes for CASSRGRNGNQPQHF.

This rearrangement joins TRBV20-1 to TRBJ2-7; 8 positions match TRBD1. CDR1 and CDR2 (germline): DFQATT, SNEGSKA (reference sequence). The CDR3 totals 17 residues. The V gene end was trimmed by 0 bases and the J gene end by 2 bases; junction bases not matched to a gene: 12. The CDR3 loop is CSARDDKSPGQAYEQYF. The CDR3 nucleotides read TGCAGTGCTAGAGACGACAAATCCCCGGGACAGGCCTACGAGCAGTACTTC.

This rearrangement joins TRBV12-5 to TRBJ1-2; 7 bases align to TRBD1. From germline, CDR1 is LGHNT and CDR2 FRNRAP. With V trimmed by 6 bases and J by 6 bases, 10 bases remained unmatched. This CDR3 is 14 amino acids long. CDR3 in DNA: TGTGCTAGTGGACAACAGGGGACGTTCCATGGCTACACCTTC. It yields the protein CASGQQGTFHGYTF.

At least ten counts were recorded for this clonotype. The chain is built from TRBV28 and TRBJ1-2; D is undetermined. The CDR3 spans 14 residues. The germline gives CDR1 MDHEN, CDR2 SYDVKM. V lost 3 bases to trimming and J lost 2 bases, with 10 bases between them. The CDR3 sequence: CASSFRSANYGYTF. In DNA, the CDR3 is TGTGCCAGCAGTTTTCGGTCGGCCAACTATGGCTACACCTTC.

For the CDR3, the DNA is TGTGCCAGCAGAACTAGCGGGAGGGAAGGGACTTTGGTGCAGTACTTC. Amino acids: CASRTSGREGTLVQYF. This chain connects TRBV6-1 to TRBJ2-7; 13 bases agree with TRBD2. Germline CDR1 and CDR2: MNHNS and SASEGT. J lost 9 bases, V lost 6 bases, and 14 bases had no gene match. The CDR3 contains 16 residues.

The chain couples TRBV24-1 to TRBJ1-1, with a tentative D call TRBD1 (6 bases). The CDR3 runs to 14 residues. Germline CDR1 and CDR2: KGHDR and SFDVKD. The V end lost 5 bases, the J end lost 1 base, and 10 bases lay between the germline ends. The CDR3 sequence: CATSGAGANTEAFF. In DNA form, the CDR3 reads TGTGCCACCAGTGGGGCAGGGGCGAACACTGAAGCTTTCTTT.

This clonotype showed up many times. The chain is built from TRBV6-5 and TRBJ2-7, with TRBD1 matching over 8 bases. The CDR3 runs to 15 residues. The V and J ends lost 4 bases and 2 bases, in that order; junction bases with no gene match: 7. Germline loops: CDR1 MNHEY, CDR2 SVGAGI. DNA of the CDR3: TGTGCCAGCAGTTCCTACGCGGGACAGGCCTACGAGCAGTACTTC. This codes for CASSSYAGQAYEQYF.

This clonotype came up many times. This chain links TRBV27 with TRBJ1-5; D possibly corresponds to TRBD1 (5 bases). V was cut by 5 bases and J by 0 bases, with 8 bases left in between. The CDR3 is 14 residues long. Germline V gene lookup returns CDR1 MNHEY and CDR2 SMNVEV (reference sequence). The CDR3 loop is CASSRTTSNQPQHF. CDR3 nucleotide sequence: TGTGCCAGCAGTCGGACAACTAGCAATCAGCCCCAGCATTTT.

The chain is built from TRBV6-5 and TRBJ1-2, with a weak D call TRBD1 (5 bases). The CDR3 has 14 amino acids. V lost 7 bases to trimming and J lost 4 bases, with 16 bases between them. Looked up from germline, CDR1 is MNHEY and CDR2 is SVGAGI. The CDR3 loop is CASIMQGSSYGYTF. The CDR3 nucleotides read TGTGCCAGCATTATGCAGGGATCGAGCTATGGCTACACCTTC.

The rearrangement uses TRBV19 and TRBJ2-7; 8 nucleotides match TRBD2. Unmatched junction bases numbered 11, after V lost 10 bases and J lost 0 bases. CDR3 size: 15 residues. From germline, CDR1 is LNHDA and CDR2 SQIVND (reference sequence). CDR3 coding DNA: TGTGCCATCCCGACGGGACTAGAAAGCTCCTACGAGCAGTACTTC. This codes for CAIPTGLESSYEQYF. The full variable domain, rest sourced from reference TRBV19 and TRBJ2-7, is DGGITQSPKYLFRKEGQNVTLSCEQNLNHDAMYWYRQDPGQGLRLIYYSQIVNDFQKGDIAEGYSVSREKKESFPLTVTSAQKNPTAFYLCAIPTGLESSYEQYFGPGTRLTVT.

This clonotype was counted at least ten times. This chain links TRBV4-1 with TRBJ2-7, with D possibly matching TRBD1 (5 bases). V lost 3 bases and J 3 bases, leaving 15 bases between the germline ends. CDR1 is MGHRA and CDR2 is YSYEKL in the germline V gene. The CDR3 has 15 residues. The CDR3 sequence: CASSHPPKGLYEQYF. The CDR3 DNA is TGCGCCAGCAGCCACCCCCCGAAGGGGCTCTACGAGCAGTACTTC.

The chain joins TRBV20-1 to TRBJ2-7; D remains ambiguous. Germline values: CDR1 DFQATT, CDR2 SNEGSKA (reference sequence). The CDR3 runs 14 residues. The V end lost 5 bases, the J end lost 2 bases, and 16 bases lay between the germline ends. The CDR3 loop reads CSASPEPYPYEQYF. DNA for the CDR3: TGCAGTGCTTCGCCGGAACCCTATCCCTACGAGCAGTACTTC.

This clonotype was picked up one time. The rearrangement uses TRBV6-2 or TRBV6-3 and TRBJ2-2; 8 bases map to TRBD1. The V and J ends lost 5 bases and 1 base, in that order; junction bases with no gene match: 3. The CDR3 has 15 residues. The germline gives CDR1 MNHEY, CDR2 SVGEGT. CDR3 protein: CASSLGTGNTGELFF. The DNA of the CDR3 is TGTGCCAGCAGTCTCGGGACAGGGAACACCGGGGAGCTGTTTTTT.

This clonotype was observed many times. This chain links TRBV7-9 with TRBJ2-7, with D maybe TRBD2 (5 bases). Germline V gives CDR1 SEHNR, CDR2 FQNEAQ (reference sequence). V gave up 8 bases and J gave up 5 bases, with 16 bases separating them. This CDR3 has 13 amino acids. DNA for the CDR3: TGTGCCAGCGAATCCATCGCCGGGGACGAGCAGTACTTC. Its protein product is CASESIAGDEQYF.

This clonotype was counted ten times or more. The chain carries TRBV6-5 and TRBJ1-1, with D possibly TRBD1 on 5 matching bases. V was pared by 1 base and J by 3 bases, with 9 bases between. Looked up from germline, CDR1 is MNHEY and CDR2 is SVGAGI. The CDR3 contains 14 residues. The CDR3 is CASSYLGADTEAFF. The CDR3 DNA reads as TGTGCCAGCAGTTACTTAGGGGCGGACACTGAAGCTTTCTTT.

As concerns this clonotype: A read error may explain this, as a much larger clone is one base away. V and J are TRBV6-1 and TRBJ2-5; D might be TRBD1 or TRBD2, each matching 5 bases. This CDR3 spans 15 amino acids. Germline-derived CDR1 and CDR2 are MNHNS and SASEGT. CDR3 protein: CASGIRDAGGETQHF. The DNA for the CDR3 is TGTGCCAGCGGGATCCGGGACGCAGGAGGAGAGACCCAGCACTTC.